This T cell receptor beta chain appears in the sequencing data of a study of blood T cells in healthy people across ages. Using a J-beta primer mix together with a sample-barcoded 5' primer, a second PCR was run for about 6 to 11 cycles. TCRdb passed the 5' RACE reads through MiXCR, listing each CDR3 protein once. The table shows roughly 930,000 distinct CDR3 sequences, with around 48% occurring only once. The origin of this receptor is a man aged 25 to 40 in good health. Sequencing was done on a sample of blood.

CDR3 in DNA: TGTGCCAGCAGCTTGCGACAGGGGGGGACCTACGAGCAGTACTTC. Protein product: CASSLRQGGTYEQYF. The V gene is TRBV5-5, the J gene TRBJ2-7; 9 bases line up with TRBD1. Germline V gene sequence: CDR1 SGHKS, CDR2 YYEKEE (reference sequence). The V segment lost 1 base and the J segment 2 bases; nucleotides outside the gene matches: 4. This CDR3 region has 15 residues.